These 7 T cell receptor beta chains share one sample of origin, sequenced in a study of T-cell memory formation after mild COVID-19. TCRdb reprocessed the 5' RACE reads with MiXCR, giving one entry per CDR3 protein. This table has fewer than 400,000 distinct CDR3 sequences, more than 15% appearing once. The sample consisted of PBMCs or a T cell subset sorted from them (not recorded which). The receptors come from a man between 18 and 35 years old who had mild COVID-19 (a few samples of this study predate the infection). Cell type and time point are not known.

This clonotype was seen repeatedly, ten times or more. This rearrangement joins TRBV6-5 to TRBJ2-7, with 9 bases identical to TRBD1. This CDR3 is built from 16 residues. CDR1 and CDR2 from the germline V gene are MNHEY and SVGAGI. V was clipped by 2 bases and J by 5 bases; unmatched bases: 10. CDR3 coding DNA: TGTGCCAGCAGTTACAACTCGGGGACAGGGATGAACGAGCAGTACTTC. This translates into CASSYNSGTGMNEQYF.

The genes are TRBV20-1 and TRBJ2-1, with D unclear. Germline V lookup: CDR1 DFQATT, CDR2 SNEGSKA (reference sequence). The V gene lost 5 bases and the J gene lost 0 bases, with 11 bases spanning the gap. This CDR3 is built from 14 residues. In nucleotides, the CDR3 is TGCAGTGCTCCTAGACCCAGCTCCTACAATGAGCAGTTCTTC. Translation gives CSAPRPSSYNEQFF.

Ten or more counts support this clonotype. J is TRBJ1-2 and V is TRBV9; no definite D call. This CDR3 is built from 15 residues. V lost 0 bases and J lost 1, with 10 bases in between. Germline loops: CDR1 SGDLS, CDR2 YYNGEE. The DNA of the CDR3 is TGTGCCAGCAGCGTAGCGTCAGGATTTAACTATGGCTACACCTTC. Translation gives CASSVASGFNYGYTF.

Many counts were recorded for this clonotype. The rearrangement links TRBV7-2 to TRBJ2-1, with 8 bases matching TRBD2. The V gene's germline CDR1 is SGHTA and CDR2 FQGNSA. This CDR3 has 15 residues. The V segment lost 8 bases and the J segment 4 bases; nucleotides outside the gene matches: 10. The CDR3 here is CASASGGAAYNEQFF. The CDR3 bases are TGTGCCAGCGCTTCGGGGGGGGCGGCGTACAATGAGCAGTTCTTC.

There are many counts of this clonotype. CDR3 loop: CASSFGGTYEQYF. In nucleotides, the CDR3 is TGTGCCAGCAGTTTCGGGGGTACCTACGAGCAGTACTTC. This sequence joins TRBV12-3 or TRBV12-4 and TRBJ2-7, with TRBD2 as a possible D gene (6 bases). CDR3 length: 13 residues. The V end lost 3 bases, the J end lost 2 bases, and 8 bases lay between the germline ends.

The chain is built from TRBV7-9 and TRBJ2-1; 7 nucleotides line up with TRBD2. The germline V gene has CDR1 SEHNR and CDR2 FQNEAQ (reference sequence). The trim removed 0 bases at V and 5 bases at J, leaving 1 base unmatched. The CDR3 is 14 amino acids. CDR3: CASSLAGGNNEQFF. CDR3 sequence (DNA): TGTGCCAGCAGCTTAGCGGGGGGGAACAATGAGCAGTTCTTC.

This clonotype was seen at least ten times. The genes are TRBV6-2 or TRBV6-3 and TRBJ2-1; no clear D. The germline CDR1 and CDR2 sequences are MNHEY and SVGEGT. Between the trimmed V and J ends, which lost 6 bases and 10 bases, there was a span of 13 bases. The CDR3 totals 12 residues. The CDR3 sequence: CASSPPFGEQFF. The CDR3 DNA reads as TGTGCCAGCAGCCCCCCGTTCGGGGAGCAGTTCTTC.